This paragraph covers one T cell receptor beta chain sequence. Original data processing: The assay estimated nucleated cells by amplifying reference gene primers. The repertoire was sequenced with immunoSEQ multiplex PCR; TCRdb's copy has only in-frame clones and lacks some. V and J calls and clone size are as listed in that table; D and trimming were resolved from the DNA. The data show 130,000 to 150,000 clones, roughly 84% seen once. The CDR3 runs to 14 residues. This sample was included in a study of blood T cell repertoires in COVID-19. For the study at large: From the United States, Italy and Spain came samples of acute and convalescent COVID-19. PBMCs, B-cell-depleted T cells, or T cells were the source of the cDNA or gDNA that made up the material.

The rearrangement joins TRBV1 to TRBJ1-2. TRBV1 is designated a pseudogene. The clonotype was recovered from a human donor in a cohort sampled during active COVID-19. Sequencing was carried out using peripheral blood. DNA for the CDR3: TGCACCAGCATTCAGCCCTGCCGGGGCTATGGCTACACCTTC. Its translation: CTSIQPCRGYGYTF.